The rows below give T cell receptor beta chains drawn from one sample of a study of radiation and T cells in renal cell carcinoma. The protocol was immunoSEQ multiplex PCR, while the TCRdb copy is restricted to in-frame clones and leaves out a portion. Seen here are 70,000 to 90,000 clones, 80% to 90% observed once, and the top ten hold under 25%. Source: blood, taken from a patient whose treatment included radiotherapy and nephrectomy. The receptor source for this set is a woman aged 45-60 years with renal cell carcinoma. Each CDR3 is given with its conserved first and last residue. Fields, in order: CDR3 DNA, CDR3 protein, D gene, clone size, J gene, V gene. A D gene is named only where the DNA matches it firmly. Part of the rows lack a size; the others show once, few, many or a class for expanded clones.

CDR3 DNA: TGTGCCAGCAGCTTGCTCAGCGGGGGGGCGGTAAACATTCAGTACTTC
CDR3 protein: CASSLLSGGAVNIQYF
D gene: TRBD2
clone size: few
J gene: TRBJ2-4
V gene: TRBV5-6

CDR3 DNA: TGTGCCAGCAGCTTACTCCGCGGGGTGTTAGCCAAAAACATTCAGTACTTC
CDR3 protein: CASSLLRGVLAKNIQYF
D gene: .
clone size: .
J gene: TRBJ2-4
V gene: TRBV11-2

CDR3 DNA: TGCGCCAGCAGCCAAGATCGGCAGTATAACTATGGCTACACCTTC
CDR3 protein: CASSQDRQYNYGYTF
D gene: .
clone size: .
J gene: TRBJ1-2
V gene: TRBV4-3

CDR3 DNA: TGCGCCAGCAGCCCGGGGCCTCGGGGTCAAGGCTACACCTTC
CDR3 protein: CASSPGPRGQGYTF
D gene: .
clone size: .
J gene: TRBJ1-2
V gene: TRBV4-3

CDR3 DNA: TGCGCCAGCAGCCAAGGGCAGGAGTTTAGCTACGAGCAGTACTTC
CDR3 protein: CASSQGQEFSYEQYF
D gene: .
clone size: .
J gene: TRBJ2-7
V gene: TRBV4-3

CDR3 DNA: TGTGCCAGCTCACCCAGCCCTAGACAGCCCCAGCATTTT
CDR3 protein: CASSPSPRQPQHF
D gene: .
clone size: .
J gene: TRBJ1-5
V gene: TRBV18

CDR3 DNA: TGTGCCAGTTACACAGGGGGCTGGTCAGGGGGCGGCTACACCTTC
CDR3 protein: CASYTGGWSGGGYTF
D gene: TRBD1
clone size: once
J gene: TRBJ1-2
V gene: TRBV6-1

CDR3 DNA: TGTGCCAGCAGTTTATCTTCAGGTGATCCTAACTATGGCTACACCTTC
CDR3 protein: CASSLSSGDPNYGYTF
D gene: .
clone size: .
J gene: TRBJ1-2
V gene: TRBV27

CDR3 DNA: TGTGCCAGCAGTCCAGGACAAAGGGACACCGGGGAGCTGTTTTTT
CDR3 protein: CASSPGQRDTGELFF
D gene: .
clone size: .
J gene: TRBJ2-2
V gene: TRBV28

CDR3 DNA: TGTGCCAGCAGACCGATACCGGGACAGCAAGAGACCCAGTACTTC
CDR3 protein: CASRPIPGQQETQYF
D gene: TRBD1
clone size: .
J gene: TRBJ2-5
V gene: TRBV7-9

CDR3 DNA: TGTGCCAGCAGTCCTCAGATGACTGAAGCTTTCTTT
CDR3 protein: CASSPQMTEAFF
D gene: .
clone size: .
J gene: TRBJ1-1
V gene: TRBV28

CDR3 DNA: TGCGCCAGCAGCTTGACTTCGGGGGGACAAGAGACCCAGTACTTC
CDR3 protein: CASSLTSGGQETQYF
D gene: TRBD2
clone size: .
J gene: TRBJ2-5
V gene: TRBV5-1

CDR3 DNA: TGTGCCTGGAGTGTACGAGGGGGCAGTCAGCCCCAGCATTTT
CDR3 protein: CAWSVRGGSQPQHF
D gene: TRBD1
clone size: .
J gene: TRBJ1-5
V gene: TRBV30

CDR3 DNA: TGTGCCAGCAGCCCCGGACAGACCTACACAGATACGCAGTATTTT
CDR3 protein: CASSPGQTYTDTQYF
D gene: .
clone size: .
J gene: TRBJ2-3
V gene: TRBV6-6

CDR3 DNA: TGTGCCAGCAGTGGACAGGGATACTACACCTTC
CDR3 protein: CASSGQGYYTF
D gene: TRBD1
clone size: .
J gene: TRBJ1-2
V gene: TRBV13

CDR3 DNA: TGCGCCAGCAGAGGACAGGGCCTAACGGGAGAGCAGTACTTC
CDR3 protein: CASRGQGLTGEQYF
D gene: TRBD1
clone size: few
J gene: TRBJ2-7
V gene: TRBV5-1

CDR3 DNA: TGTGCCAGCAGCGTAGCTATTCCGGGACAGGGTGCAGGCTACACCTTC
CDR3 protein: CASSVAIPGQGAGYTF
D gene: TRBD1
clone size: few
J gene: TRBJ1-2
V gene: TRBV9

CDR3 DNA: TGTGCCAGCAGCCCCCAGGGAAACCATGAAAAACTGTTTTTT
CDR3 protein: CASSPQGNHEKLFF
D gene: .
clone size: once
J gene: TRBJ1-4
V gene: TRBV7-2

CDR3 DNA: TGTGCCACCAGCGGGGGGTCGAGGGACTACACCTTC
CDR3 protein: CATSGGSRDYTF
D gene: .
clone size: .
J gene: TRBJ1-2
V gene: TRBV15

CDR3 DNA: TGTGCCTCCCATGGACGCCCAAGCGAAAAACTGTTTTTT
CDR3 protein: CASHGRPSEKLFF
D gene: .
clone size: .
J gene: TRBJ1-4
V gene: TRBV27

CDR3 DNA: TGTGCCAGCAGCCCCGCCGGGGGGTATGGCTACACCTTC
CDR3 protein: CASSPAGGYGYTF
D gene: .
clone size: once
J gene: TRBJ1-2
V gene: TRBV11-2

CDR3 DNA: TGTGCCAGCAGCTTTACTCGGGGTGAGCAGTACTTC
CDR3 protein: CASSFTRGEQYF
D gene: .
clone size: .
J gene: TRBJ2-7
V gene: TRBV5-4

CDR3 DNA: TGTGCCAGCGGACAGGTTTCTGGCTACACCTTC
CDR3 protein: CASGQVSGYTF
D gene: TRBD1
clone size: .
J gene: TRBJ1-2
V gene: TRBV6-5

CDR3 DNA: TGCGCCAGCAGCTTGGGACGGCATAACTATGGCTACACCTTC
CDR3 protein: CASSLGRHNYGYTF
D gene: .
clone size: .
J gene: TRBJ1-2
V gene: TRBV5-1

CDR3 DNA: TGCAGTGCGACTATCACAGATACGCAGTATTTT
CDR3 protein: CSATITDTQYF
D gene: .
clone size: .
J gene: TRBJ2-3
V gene: TRBV20-1

CDR3 DNA: TGTGCCAGCTCACCAAAGGAGGGGCACCTGACCGGGGAGCTGTTTTTT
CDR3 protein: CASSPKEGHLTGELFF
D gene: .
clone size: .
J gene: TRBJ2-2
V gene: TRBV18

CDR3 DNA: TGCGCCAGCAGCCAAACACCTAGCGGGGGGGCCGTTGAGCAGTTCTTC
CDR3 protein: CASSQTPSGGAVEQFF
D gene: TRBD2
clone size: .
J gene: TRBJ2-1
V gene: TRBV5-1

CDR3 DNA: TGTGCCAGCCAAGGGGAGACCCAGTACTTC
CDR3 protein: CASQGETQYF
D gene: .
clone size: .
J gene: TRBJ2-5
V gene: TRBV28

CDR3 DNA: TGTGCCAGTAGTCTAAGGGGACAGGGGGCAAACAATCAGCCCCAGCATTTT
CDR3 protein: CASSLRGQGANNQPQHF
D gene: TRBD1
clone size: .
J gene: TRBJ1-5
V gene: TRBV19

CDR3 DNA: TGTGCCAGCTCACCTCAGCAGGAGACAGGGGTCGGCTACACCTTC
CDR3 protein: CASSPQQETGVGYTF
D gene: TRBD1
clone size: .
J gene: TRBJ1-2
V gene: TRBV18

CDR3 DNA: TGTGCCATCAGTGAGTCGGAGCAGGGATACTATGGCTACACCTTC
CDR3 protein: CAISESEQGYYGYTF
D gene: .
clone size: .
J gene: TRBJ1-2
V gene: TRBV10-3

CDR3 DNA: TGTGCCAGTAGTCACCCCGGGACGTACTATGGCTACACCTTC
CDR3 protein: CASSHPGTYYGYTF
D gene: .
clone size: .
J gene: TRBJ1-2
V gene: TRBV19

CDR3 DNA: TGCGCCAGCAGCACCGCCCGGGGCGGCACTGAAGCTTTCTTT
CDR3 protein: CASSTARGGTEAFF
D gene: .
clone size: .
J gene: TRBJ1-1
V gene: TRBV5-1

CDR3 DNA: TGTGCCAGCTCACCACCTGATAATGAAAAACTGTTTTTT
CDR3 protein: CASSPPDNEKLFF
D gene: .
clone size: .
J gene: TRBJ1-4
V gene: TRBV18

CDR3 DNA: TGTGCCAGCAGTTTATATCTTGGTGCGGACTATGGCTACACCTTC
CDR3 protein: CASSLYLGADYGYTF
D gene: .
clone size: .
J gene: TRBJ1-2
V gene: TRBV28

CDR3 DNA: TGCGCCAGCAGCCTAGATGGACTAGCGGGGGCAGATACGCAGTATTTT
CDR3 protein: CASSLDGLAGADTQYF
D gene: TRBD2
clone size: once
J gene: TRBJ2-3
V gene: TRBV5-1

CDR3 DNA: TGCGCCAGCAGCCAAGATAGGGGAGCTGGAAACACCATATATTTT
CDR3 protein: CASSQDRGAGNTIYF
D gene: .
clone size: .
J gene: TRBJ1-3
V gene: TRBV4-3

CDR3 DNA: TGTGCCAGCAGCCAAGGTGGGGGCATCGAATATGGCTACACCTTC
CDR3 protein: CASSQGGGIEYGYTF
D gene: .
clone size: .
J gene: TRBJ1-2
V gene: TRBV14

CDR3 DNA: TGCGCCAGCAGCCAAGGTGTAACAGGGGGCTGGGACTATGGCTACACCTTC
CDR3 protein: CASSQGVTGGWDYGYTF
D gene: TRBD1
clone size: .
J gene: TRBJ1-2
V gene: TRBV4-1

CDR3 DNA: TGTGCCAGTAGTGTCGGTCTAAGCACAGATACGCAGTATTTT
CDR3 protein: CASSVGLSTDTQYF
D gene: .
clone size: .
J gene: TRBJ2-3
V gene: TRBV19

CDR3 DNA: TGTGCCAGCAGCCCTCAAAGCGGCTCGCGACTGTTTTTT
CDR3 protein: CASSPQSGSRLFF
D gene: .
clone size: .
J gene: TRBJ1-4
V gene: TRBV7-9